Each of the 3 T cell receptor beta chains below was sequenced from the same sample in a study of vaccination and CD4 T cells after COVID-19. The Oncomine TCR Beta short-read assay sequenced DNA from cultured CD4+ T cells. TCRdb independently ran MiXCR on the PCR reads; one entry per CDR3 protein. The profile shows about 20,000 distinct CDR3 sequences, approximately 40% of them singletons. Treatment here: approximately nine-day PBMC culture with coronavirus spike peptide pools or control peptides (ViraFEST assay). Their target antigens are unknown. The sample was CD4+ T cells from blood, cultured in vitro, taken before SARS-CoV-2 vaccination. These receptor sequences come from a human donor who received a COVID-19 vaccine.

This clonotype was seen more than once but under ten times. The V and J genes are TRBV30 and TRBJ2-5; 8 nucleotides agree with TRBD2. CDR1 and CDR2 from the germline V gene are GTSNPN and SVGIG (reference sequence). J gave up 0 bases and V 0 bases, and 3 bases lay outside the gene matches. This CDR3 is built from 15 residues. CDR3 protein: CAWSVRGGYQETQYF. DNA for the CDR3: TGTGCCTGGAGTGTACGGGGGGGTTACCAAGAGACCCAGTACTTC.

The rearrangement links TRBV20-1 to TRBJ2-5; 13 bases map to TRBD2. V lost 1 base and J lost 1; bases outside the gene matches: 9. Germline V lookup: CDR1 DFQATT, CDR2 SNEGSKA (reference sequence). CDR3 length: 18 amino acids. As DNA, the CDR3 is TGCAGTGCTAGAGTCCGGCCGAGACTAGCGGGGGGCCAAGAGACCCAGTACTTC. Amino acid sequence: CSARVRPRLAGGQETQYF.

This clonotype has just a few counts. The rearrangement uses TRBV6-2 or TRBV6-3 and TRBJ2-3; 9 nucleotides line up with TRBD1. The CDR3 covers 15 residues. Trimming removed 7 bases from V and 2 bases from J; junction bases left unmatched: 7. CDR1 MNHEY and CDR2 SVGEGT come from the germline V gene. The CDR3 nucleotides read TGTGCCAGCACAGCCGGGACAGGGACCACAGATACGCAGTATTTT. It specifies CASTAGTGTTDTQYF.